This T cell receptor beta chain was identified during a study of shared clonotypes between healthy human individuals (dated by TCRdb to 2020 to 2021). For the wider study: A couple of women and a few men aged 18 to 49 years were included in the cohort. Blood TCR repertoires of about 5 healthy adults were deeply sequenced to estimate repertoire size and the extent of clonotype sharing between individuals. Different laboratories and diverse techniques were used to prepare libraries and sequence TCR repertoires, to increase sequencing depth and limit assay-specific biases. For each donor, CD4 naive and CD4 memory were each given three plates, CD8 naive was given two plates, and CD8 memory was given one plate. Leukapheresis yielded between about 0.8 and 9.5 billion PBMCs per donor. General study outcomes and caveats: Higher generation probabilities were observed for clonotypes shared by all four sorted-subset donors than for non-shared clonotypes. Rarefaction of sorted-subset datasets indicated incomplete sequencing despite the large sequencing depth. Because the study included a small number of donors, the genetic and exposure-history diversity represented was limited. Estimated clonotype richness was generally larger for naive than for memory subsets. Only blood was sampled, and tissue TCR repertoires likely differ from those in blood. Sharing across several donors was observed for approximately 5% of naive CD4, 3% to 3.5% of naive CD8, 2.3% of memory CD4, and about 0.39% of memory CD8 clonotypes. Based on pairwise subsampling, the degree of clonotype sharing among donors was expected to be affected by sequencing depth.

Using the deep immunoSEQ assay, TCR CDR3 regions were amplified from genomic DNA by multiplex PCR. Genomic DNA extracted from each cell subset was distributed evenly over all wells of several immunoSEQ 96-well plates, and each plate served as one replicate. For sorted subsets, each replicate PCR was loaded with around 200 ng genomic DNA, equivalent to about 30,000 T cell genomes. Purified libraries were quantified with a Qubit 3.0 fluorometer, sized on a Bioanalyzer 2100, and re-quantified with the KAPA Library Quantification kit. Every immunoSEQ 96-well plate was sequenced on a separate single-read 150-cycle Illumina NextSeq 550 flow cell. The original pipeline was this. Because the immunoSEQ output included only junctional sequences and no quality scores, the filtering could not be the same as the filtering used for full-length reads. Sequences were annotated with PyIR, a Python wrapper for IgBLAST v1.9, using IMGT germline references to assign V/J genes and CDR3. Any read was removed if the V/J assignment was weak (E-value above 1e-6), the CDR3 was missing, or the read contained stop codons, out-of-frame junctions, or ambiguous translated residues. V3J clonotypes were defined by identical inferred V gene, J gene, and CDR3 amino acid sequence. To compute the percentage overlap between repertoires, the number of shared unique clonotypes was divided by the size of the smaller repertoire. RTK rarefaction, the Chao1 estimator, and Recon v2.1 estimates of unobserved clonotypes were used to assess repertoire richness. OLGA was used to compute generation probabilities for all TCRbeta clonotypes that the gDNA method yielded from a handful of donors. What TCRdb holds here is the immuneACCESS table cut down to in-frame rearrangements. Part of the clones is not present; checked against another copy, under half of the missing clones reflect an unresolved V gene, and the others are unexplained. The DNA was the basis for D and trimming; V, J and clone size are from that table. The sample yields 1.5 million to 2.5 million clones; approximately 94% were counted once. Roughly 1% of the sample is taken by the ten largest.

The germline V gene encodes CDR1 MRHNA and CDR2 SNTAGT. The CDR3 sequence holds 17 residues, the cysteine and phenylalanine included. Kept here is only the CDR3 DNA, which spans 51 bases and is read in frame from base 1. Germline trimming: 4 bases from V, 8 bases from J; junction bases outside gene matches: 18. CD8 naive samples were obtained by positive selection for CCR7 among CD45RO-negative cells, yielding a CD45RA+CCR7+ population from which TemRA cells were excluded. The donors were healthy, HIV-negative adults with no recently reported acute infections or vaccinations. Every donor was a Caucasian adult living in Nashville, Tennessee, USA. After blood collection by leukapheresis, PBMCs were isolated using Ficoll-Histopaque density gradient centrifugation and then cryopreserved in the vapor phase of liquid nitrogen. Analytical flow cytometry was used to check the purity and quantity of every magnetically sorted T cell population. Genomic DNA was isolated from each sorted fraction and quantified by UV absorbance on a Nanodrop 2000c.

This clone showed up just once. Its antigen remains unidentified. The input lacks base qualities; no much larger clone sits a single base away. The sequence derives from a young man in good health. The chain is assembled from TRBV6-4 and TRBJ2-3, with 7 central nucleotides matching TRBD2. What was sequenced was naive CD8+ T cells sorted from blood. Per the publication, the cell subset or site label means: CD45RA+CCR7+. The nucleotide sequence reads as follows: TGTGCCAGCAGTGTTTCTAGCCCCAGCGGAACGGGGGGTACGCAGTATTTT. This encodes CASSVSSPSGTGGTQYF.